These 30 T cell receptor beta chains came from one sample sequenced in a study of T-cell reconstitution after alpha-beta-depleted transplantation in children. Unique molecular identifiers featured in how the TCRbeta library was prepared. One entry per CDR3 protein, called by TCRdb with MiXCR from the PCR reads. The profile shows under 750,000 distinct CDR3 sequences, 23% of them singletons. Source: PBMCs, mostly from graft donor cells, taken 360 days after TCRalphabeta/CD19-depleted stem cell transplant. The receptors shown here come from a boy in the first two years of life who had a stem cell transplant for acute myeloid leukemia, so the T cells may come from the graft donor.

The sample holds one count of this clonotype. This rearrangement joins TRBV25-1 to TRBJ2-7; 7 bases fit TRBD1. V trimming: 5 bases; J trimming: 2 bases; junction bases outside the gene matches: 9. The CDR3 spans 15 residues. Germline assignment: CDR1 MGHDK and CDR2 SYGVNS. CDR3 DNA: TGTGCCAGCAGTAAACAACAGGGGATAACCTACGAGCAGTACGTC. Amino acids: CASSKQQGITYEQYV.

The chain joins TRBV27 to TRBJ2-4; tentative D call: TRBD1 (6 bases). CDR1 is MNHEY, CDR2 SMNVEV, per germline (reference sequence). This CDR3 contains 15 residues. V was clipped by 5 bases and J by 0 bases, with 11 bases between them. The CDR3 sequence is CASSGGHKAKNIQYF. CDR3 nucleotide sequence: TGTGCCAGCAGTGGGGGACATAAAGCCAAAAACATTCAGTACTTC.

The chain is built from TRBV20-1 and TRBJ2-5, with a tentative D call TRBD2 (6 bases). This CDR3 comprises 17 residues. V lost 0 bases to trimming and J lost 7 bases, with 24 bases between them. Germline V gene lookup returns CDR1 DFQATT and CDR2 SNEGSKA (reference sequence). The CDR3 DNA follows: TGCAGTGCTAGAGACCAGGAGGGGCAGGGCGGCTTTGGGACCCAGTACTTC. Its translation is CSARDQEGQGGFGTQYF.

This clonotype was found many times. The V and J genes are TRBV24-1 and TRBJ2-3; D possibly corresponds to TRBD1 (5 bases). Germline CDR1 is KGHDR and CDR2 is SFDVKD. The CDR3 runs 14 residues. Deletions cut 9 bases from V and 4 bases from J, with 16 bases between. In nucleotides, the CDR3 is TGTGCCACCTCCGACAGAACCGATCCAGATACGCAGTATTTT. It encodes CATSDRTDPDTQYF.

This clonotype was recorded at least ten times. The CDR3 nucleotides read TGTGCCAGCAGCCGTAATTCCTACGAGCAGTACTTC. Residues: CASSRNSYEQYF. The genes are TRBV12-3 or TRBV12-4 and TRBJ2-7, with D uncertain. This CDR3 has 12 amino acids. V lost 6 bases and J lost 1, with 7 bases in between.

The chain combines TRBV4-3 with TRBJ2-7; TRBD1 matches 7 bases. The CDR3 extends over 17 amino acids. Germline V gene data show CDR1 as LGHNA and CDR2 as YSLEER. The V and J ends lost 1 base and 3 bases, in that order; junction bases with no gene match: 12. The CDR3 region has the DNA TGCGCCAGCAGCCAAGGGATCGGGACAGAACCTTTCTACGAGCAGTACTTC. Translating it yields CASSQGIGTEPFYEQYF.

This clonotype has more than one count but fewer than ten. J is TRBJ2-5 and V is TRBV28, with no clear D. CDR1 is MDHEN, CDR2 SYDVKM, per germline. Trimming shortened V by 5 bases and J by 4 bases, and 11 bases separated the two germline ends. The CDR3 has 13 residues. This CDR3 is CASSIGVPETQYF. The DNA of the CDR3 is TGTGCCAGCAGTATTGGGGTTCCAGAGACCCAGTACTTC.

This clonotype was recorded many times. This chain links TRBV6-2 or TRBV6-3 with TRBJ1-5; no clear D. CDR3 length equals 13 residues. The germline gives CDR1 MNHEY, CDR2 SVGEGT. Trimming cost V 5 bases and J 6 bases, with 11 bases left between them. The CDR3 nucleotides read TGTGCCAGCAGTCTAGAGGGAGGTCAGCCCCAGCATTTT. It codes for CASSLEGGQPQHF.

V usage is TRBV4-3 and J usage is TRBJ2-1; D is uncertain. Trimming stripped 2 bases from V and 4 bases from J, with 12 bases between. CDR1 and CDR2 (germline): LGHNA, YSLEER. The CDR3 has 15 amino acids. The CDR3 is CASSQSSAIYNEQFF. The CDR3, as DNA: TGCGCCAGCAGCCAAAGTTCTGCTATTTACAATGAGCAGTTCTTC.

This clonotype appeared a few times. The gene calls are TRBV12-3 or TRBV12-4 and TRBJ1-1; 9 bases match TRBD1. Losses at the gene ends were 6 bases for V and 1 base for J; bases not matched to a gene: 12. The CDR3 totals 17 residues. The CDR3 DNA reads TGTGCCAGCAGCCAATCGGGACAGGGAGATGGGAACACTGAAGCTTTCTTT. This encodes CASSQSGQGDGNTEAFF.

This clonotype occurred a few times. The chain is built from TRBV20-1 and TRBJ1-2; D is possibly TRBD1 (6 bases). With 3 bases removed from V and 2 bases from J, the gap between germline ends came to 19 bases. Germline-derived CDR1 and CDR2 are DFQATT and SNEGSKA (reference sequence). The CDR3 runs to 16 residues. Here the CDR3 reads CSASVPRQGWNYGYTF. DNA for the CDR3: TGCAGTGCTAGTGTCCCTCGTCAGGGGTGGAACTATGGCTACACCTTC.

The rearrangement uses TRBV20-1 and TRBJ2-1; 8 bases are shared with TRBD2. With V trimmed by 3 bases and J by 7 bases, 11 bases remained unmatched. This CDR3 has 15 residues. Germline V gives CDR1 DFQATT, CDR2 SNEGSKA (reference sequence). CDR3 sequence: CSARERGLEKNEQFF. DNA of the CDR3: TGCAGTGCTAGGGAGCGGGGGTTGGAAAAAAATGAGCAGTTCTTC.

This rearrangement joins TRBV20-1 to TRBJ2-5; 11 bases match TRBD1. There are 19 residues in the CDR3. J was trimmed by 4 bases and V by 0 bases; bases with no gene match: 16. Germline lookup yields CDR1 DFQATT and CDR2 SNEGSKA (reference sequence). CDR3 DNA: TGCAGTGCTAGAGATTTTATCCAGACCGGGACAGGGGGAGGAGAGACCCAGTACTTC. This gives the protein CSARDFIQTGTGGGETQYF.

This clonotype occurred many times. The rearrangement uses TRBV24-1 and TRBJ2-3; the D is unclear. The germline V gene encodes CDR1 KGHDR and CDR2 SFDVKD. The CDR3 length is 13 residues. V lost 5 bases and J 6 bases, leaving 11 bases between the germline ends. The CDR3 nucleotides are TGTGCCACCAGTGGCCCGGACCAGGATACGCAGTATTTT. It encodes CATSGPDQDTQYF.

This clonotype showed up just once. The chain links TRBV28 to TRBJ2-7; no definite D call. Germline values: CDR1 MDHEN, CDR2 SYDVKM. Trimming took off 4 bases at V and 5 bases at J, with 15 bases between the two ends. The CDR3 spans 14 residues. CDR3 DNA: TGTGCCAGCAGTTCGGCAGGAAGCCTCGACGAGCAGTACGTC. Residues: CASSSAGSLDEQYV.

This clonotype was counted a few times. The J gene is TRBJ2-7, the V gene TRBV20-1; the match to TRBD1 covers 9 bases. CDR1 is DFQATT and CDR2 is SNEGSKA in the germline V gene (reference sequence). CDR3 length: 14 residues. V was clipped by 4 bases and J by 4 bases; unmatched bases: 8. CDR3 nucleotides: TGCAGTGCTATCCGGGACAGGGATAGGTACGAGCAGTACTTC. It encodes CSAIRDRDRYEQYF.

The chain uses TRBV4-1 and TRBJ2-3; D remains unclear. Germline CDR1 is MGHRA and CDR2 is YSYEKL. The CDR3 is made up of 14 amino acids. V was pared by 0 bases and J by 4 bases, with 8 bases between. CDR3 residues: CASSQDGPADTQYF. The CDR3, as DNA: TGCGCCAGCAGCCAAGATGGCCCCGCAGATACGCAGTATTTT.

This clonotype was counted ten times or more. The V and J genes are TRBV20-1 and TRBJ2-1; D is perhaps TRBD1 or TRBD2 (5 bases each). The CDR3 has 14 residues. Germline V CDR1 and CDR2: DFQATT, SNEGSKA (reference sequence). V lost 2 bases to trimming and J lost 2 bases, with 10 bases between them. The CDR3 loop reads CSARSGAAYNEQFF. The CDR3, as DNA: TGCAGTGCTAGATCCGGGGCCGCCTACAATGAGCAGTTCTTC.

The V and J genes are TRBV6-1 and TRBJ2-7; 7 bases match TRBD1. Germline values: CDR1 MNHNS, CDR2 SASEGT. The CDR3 has 13 amino acids. J lost 2 bases, V lost 8 bases, and 6 bases had no gene match. The CDR3 DNA reads TGTGCCAGCTCGGGACAGAGAGCCTACGAGCAGTACGTC. Its protein is CASSGQRAYEQYV.

This clonotype occurred a few times. A much larger clone is a single base away; this may be a read error. The V gene is TRBV6-1, the J gene TRBJ1-1, with D perhaps TRBD1 (6 bases). The CDR3 totals 13 residues. Germline CDR1 reads MNHNS; CDR2 reads SASEGT. Between the trimmed V and J ends, which lost 7 bases and 1 base, there was a span of 10 bases. DNA of the CDR3: TGTGCCAGCACCTTCAGGGGGAACACTGAAGCTTTCTTT. Translated: CASTFRGNTEAFF.

The rearrangement uses TRBV10-3 and TRBJ2-7, with TRBD1 as a possible D gene (6 bases). CDR1 and CDR2 (germline): ENHRY, SYGVKD. The CDR3 consists of 12 residues. V lost 8 bases and J lost 0, with 8 bases in between. CDR3: CAIETGSYEQYF. CDR3 DNA sequence: TGTGCCATCGAGACAGGCTCCTACGAGCAGTACTTC.

The V call is TRBV7-6, the J call TRBJ2-7; TRBD1 aligns across 10 bases. CDR1 SGHVS and CDR2 FNYEAQ come from the germline V gene. V was clipped by 3 bases and J by 6 bases; unmatched bases: 2. This CDR3 has 13 amino acids. CDR3 loop: CASSLDRGGEQYV. The CDR3 DNA follows: TGTGCCAGCAGCTTGGACAGGGGGGGCGAGCAGTACGTC.

This clonotype appeared many times. The V gene is TRBV12-3 or TRBV12-4, the J gene TRBJ1-5; D not certain. The CDR3 is made up of 14 amino acids. Trimming took off 2 bases at V and 3 bases at J, with 8 bases between the two ends. CDR3 loop: CASSLSTINQPQHF. The DNA for the CDR3 is TGTGCCAGCAGTTTATCAACTATCAATCAGCCCCAGCATTTT.

This clonotype was counted a few times. This chain joins TRBV25-1 and TRBJ2-1; D is unclear. Germline V gives CDR1 MGHDK, CDR2 SYGVNS. The CDR3 is 12 residues long. Trimming cost V 2 bases and J 4 bases, with 3 bases left between them. The CDR3 coding sequence is TGTGCCAGCAGTGAAAGATACAATGAGCAGTTCTTC. Encoded protein: CASSERYNEQFF.

This clonotype was detected ten times or more. The chain joins TRBV12-3 or TRBV12-4 to TRBJ1-5, with 10 bases lining up with TRBD1. V was pared by 2 bases and J by 4 bases, with 2 bases of the junction left unmatched. The CDR3 loop spans 15 amino acids. The CDR3 nucleotides read TGTGCCAGCAGTTTACGGACAGGGGGAAATCAGCCCCAGCATTTT. Its translation: CASSLRTGGNQPQHF.

The chain employs TRBV12-3 or TRBV12-4 and TRBJ1-1, with a possible D match to TRBD1 (6 bases). This CDR3 spans 17 amino acids. The ends were cut back, 1 base at V and 4 bases at J, with 19 bases in the middle. The DNA of the CDR3 is TGTGCCAGCAGTTTAGGAGCCTGGGGAGGGGGGGGCACTGAAGCTTTCTTT. This encodes CASSLGAWGGGGTEAFF.

This chain links TRBV20-1 with TRBJ2-5; tentatively, D is TRBD1 (6 bases). Germline V gene sequence: CDR1 DFQATT, CDR2 SNEGSKA (reference sequence). There are 12 residues in the CDR3. V was cut by 5 bases and J by 2 bases, with 9 bases left in between. CDR3 loop: CSAYGTQETQYF. DNA for the CDR3: TGCAGTGCTTACGGGACACAAGAGACCCAGTACTTC.

This chain connects TRBV5-1 to TRBJ2-5; perhaps TRBD2 as D (5 bases). With 0 bases removed from V and 10 bases from J, the gap between germline ends came to 10 bases. The CDR3 is made up of 12 amino acids. Germline CDR1 reads SGHRS; CDR2 reads YFSETQ. The CDR3 DNA reads as TGCGCCAGCAGCTTGGGTTCCGAGGGCCAGTACTTC. It translates to CASSLGSEGQYF.

This clonotype was seen a few times. This chain joins TRBV6-5 and TRBJ2-2; no reliable D call. Germline assignment: CDR1 MNHEY and CDR2 SVGAGI. Trimming stripped 2 bases from V and 8 bases from J, with 9 bases between. The CDR3 is 13 residues long. The CDR3 DNA reads TGTGCCAGCAGTTACCCTGCCGGGGGGGAGCTGTTTTTT. Protein product: CASSYPAGGELFF.

This clonotype was counted between two and nine times. This rearrangement joins TRBV15 to TRBJ2-1; D call uncertain. Per the germline V gene, CDR1 is LNHNV and CDR2 is YYDKDF (reference sequence). V was clipped by 0 bases and J by 0 bases, with 9 bases between them. This CDR3 has 16 amino acids. CDR3 bases: TGTGCCACCAGCAGAGATCGCGACACCTCCTACAATGAGCAGTTCTTC. This encodes CATSRDRDTSYNEQFF.